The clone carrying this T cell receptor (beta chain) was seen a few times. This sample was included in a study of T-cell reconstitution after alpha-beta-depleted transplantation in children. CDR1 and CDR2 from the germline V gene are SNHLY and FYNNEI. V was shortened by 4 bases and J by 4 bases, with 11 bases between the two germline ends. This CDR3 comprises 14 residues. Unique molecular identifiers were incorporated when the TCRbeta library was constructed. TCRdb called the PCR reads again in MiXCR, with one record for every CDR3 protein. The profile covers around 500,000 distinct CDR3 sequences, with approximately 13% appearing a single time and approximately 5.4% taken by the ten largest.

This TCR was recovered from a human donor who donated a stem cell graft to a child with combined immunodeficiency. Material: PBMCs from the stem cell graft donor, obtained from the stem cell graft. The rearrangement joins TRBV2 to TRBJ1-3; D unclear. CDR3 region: CASSGPTPGNTIYF. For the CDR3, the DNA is TGTGCCAGCAGTGGCCCCACTCCCGGAAACACCATATATTTT. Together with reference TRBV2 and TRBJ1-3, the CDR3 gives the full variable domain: EPEVTQTPSHQVTQMGQEVILRCVPISNHLYFYWYRQILGQKVEFLVSFYNNEISEKSEIFDDQFSVERPDGSNFTLKIRSTKLEDSAMYFCASSGPTPGNTIYFGEGSWLTVV.